The 5 T cell receptor beta chains below come from one sample, sequenced in a study of cytomegalovirus exposure and HLA in healthy donors. The PCR had 60 Vbeta and 13 Jbeta primers. Assay: immunoSEQ multiplex PCR; the TCRdb copy retains only in-frame clones and omits some. The table has 90,000 to 95,000 clones, more than 75% seen once; the top ten hold around 2%. Sequenced input: PBMCs. Every receptor here comes from a man aged 18 to 35 in good health and CMV-seronegative.

V gene TRBV5-1 combines with J gene TRBJ1-4, with D possibly TRBD1 on 6 matching bases. V was cut by 5 bases and J by 8 bases, with 16 bases left in between. In germline, CDR1 is SGHRS, CDR2 YFSETQ. There are 14 residues in the CDR3. CDR3 sequence reads: CASSGGGQQEKLFF. CDR3 nucleotide sequence: TGCGCCAGCAGTGGCGGGGGGCAACAGGAAAAACTGTTTTTT. The variable domain in full, completed from reference TRBV5-1 and TRBJ1-4, reads KAGVTQTPRYLIKTRGQQVTLSCSPISGHRSVSWYQQTPGQGLQFLFEYFSETQRNKGNFPGRFSGRQFSNSRSEMNVSTLELGDSALYLCASSGGGQQEKLFFGSGTQLSVL.

The V gene is TRBV7-2, the J gene TRBJ2-5; 10 bases are a match to TRBD2. V shed 6 bases, J shed 1 base, and the junction held 2 bases outside the gene matches. The CDR3 length is 14 residues. CDR1 and CDR2 from the germline V gene are SGHTA and FQGNSA. CDR3 amino acids: CASSLAGAQETQYF. Here the CDR3 DNA reads TGTGCCAGCAGTCTAGCGGGGGCCCAAGAGACCCAGTACTTC.

The chain links TRBV7-8 to TRBJ1-2, with TRBD1 matching over 9 bases. V lost 0 bases to trimming and J lost 4 bases; unmatched junction nucleotides: 6. CDR3 length: 16 residues. In germline, CDR1 is SGHVS, CDR2 FQNEAQ. The CDR3 loop is CASSLARGQGSYGYTF. CDR3 DNA: TGTGCCAGCAGCTTAGCCCGGGGACAGGGAAGCTATGGCTACACCTTC.

The V and J genes are TRBV5-1 and TRBJ2-1, with D maybe TRBD1 (6 bases). Germline CDR1 and CDR2: SGHRS and YFSETQ. V lost 0 bases and J lost 6, with 16 bases in between. The CDR3 has 16 amino acids. The CDR3, as DNA: TGCGCCAGCAGCTTGGACAGGGTTATGATCATCAATGAGCAGTTCTTC. Protein: CASSLDRVMIINEQFF.

The CDR3 sequence: CASRDLAGVGYEQYF. CDR3 sequence (DNA): TGTGCCAGCAGGGATCTAGCGGGGGTGGGCTACGAGCAGTACTTC. The chain uses TRBV11-2 and TRBJ2-7, with TRBD2 identical over 10 bases. The CDR3 runs to 15 residues. Per germline, CDR1 SGHAT and CDR2 FQNNGV. V dropped 6 bases and J dropped 3; count of bases not matched to a gene: 8.